This is a list of T cell receptor beta chains from one sample in a study of T cell repertoires in cytomegalovirus infection. No cognate antigen is known for these TCRs. One entry per CDR3 protein, called by TCRdb with MiXCR from the reads. The sample has 900,000 to 950,000 distinct CDR3 sequences; roughly a third are singletons. The sequences come from cultured CD8+ T cells from PBMCs, collected from culture after CMV antigen stimulation. Receptors were obtained from a human donor in good health (CMV status not recorded). Some clones in this sample may be carry-over from other donors' samples. Each CDR3 is given with its conserved first and last residue. Each record gives: CDR3 protein, CDR3 DNA, CDR3 length, D gene, J gene, clone size, V gene. The D gene is left open where the match is weak. Clone sizes are given selectively: once, few, many, or a class where the clone is expanded.

cdr3_aa: CASSPPPEGELFF; cdr3_nt: TGTGCCAGCAGCCCCCCCCCGGAAGGGGAGCTGTTTTTT; cdr3_length: 13; d_call: -; j_call: TRBJ2-2; clone_size: -; v_call: TRBV7-2
cdr3_aa: CATSDLTSGGPGPITDTQYF; cdr3_nt: TGTGCCACCAGTGATTTAACTAGCGGGGGGCCTGGGCCGATCACAGATACGCAGTATTTT; cdr3_length: 20; d_call: TRBD2; j_call: TRBJ2-3; clone_size: -; v_call: TRBV24-1
cdr3_aa: CANSFGTGRKDEQYF; cdr3_nt: TGTGCCAACAGCTTCGGCACAGGGCGGAAGGACGAGCAGTACTTC; cdr3_length: 15; d_call: -; j_call: TRBJ2-7; clone_size: once; v_call: TRBV7-4
cdr3_aa: CSVEAAGEGETQYF; cdr3_nt: TGCAGCGTTGAAGCGGCGGGAGAGGGAGAGACCCAGTACTTC; cdr3_length: 14; d_call: TRBD2; j_call: TRBJ2-5; clone_size: -; v_call: TRBV29-1
cdr3_aa: CASRGHTQYF; cdr3_nt: TGTGCCTCACGGGGACATACGCAGTATTTT; cdr3_length: 10; d_call: -; j_call: TRBJ2-3; clone_size: -; v_call: TRBV2
cdr3_aa: CAISDETNEQFF; cdr3_nt: TGTGCCATCAGTGATGAGACCAATGAGCAGTTCTTC; cdr3_length: 12; d_call: -; j_call: TRBJ2-1; clone_size: -; v_call: TRBV10-3
cdr3_aa: CASSYSLRTADGYTF; cdr3_nt: TGTGCCAGCAGTTACTCCCTAAGGACGGCCGATGGCTACACCTTC; cdr3_length: 15; d_call: -; j_call: TRBJ1-2; clone_size: many; v_call: TRBV6-2/TRBV6-3
cdr3_aa: CASSPSGQSYEQYF; cdr3_nt: TGTGCCAGCAGTCCGAGCGGACAGTCCTACGAGCAGTACTTC; cdr3_length: 14; d_call: -; j_call: TRBJ2-7; clone_size: -; v_call: TRBV27
cdr3_aa: CSVEVAGREKLFF; cdr3_nt: TGCAGCGTTGAGGTGGCAGGTCGGGAAAAACTGTTTTTT; cdr3_length: 13; d_call: -; j_call: TRBJ1-4; clone_size: few; v_call: TRBV29-1
cdr3_aa: CASSQNLGQGLLGEQFF; cdr3_nt: TGCGCCAGCAGCCAAAATCTGGGACAGGGGTTGCTGGGTGAGCAGTTCTTC; cdr3_length: 17; d_call: TRBD1; j_call: TRBJ2-1; clone_size: -; v_call: TRBV4-1
cdr3_aa: CASSGGQHSPYEQYF; cdr3_nt: TGTGCCAGCAGCGGCGGACAGCATTCTCCCTACGAGCAGTACTTC; cdr3_length: 15; d_call: -; j_call: TRBJ2-7; clone_size: few; v_call: TRBV5-4
cdr3_aa: CASSSGPSYEQFF; cdr3_nt: TGTGCCAGCAGTTCCGGGCCCAGCTATGAGCAGTTCTTC; cdr3_length: 13; d_call: -; j_call: TRBJ2-1; clone_size: -; v_call: TRBV27
cdr3_aa: CSVGTGDYGYTF; cdr3_nt: TGCAGCGTCGGGACAGGGGACTATGGCTACACCTTC; cdr3_length: 12; d_call: TRBD1; j_call: TRBJ1-2; clone_size: few; v_call: TRBV29-1
cdr3_aa: CASSPPDPGETQYF; cdr3_nt: TGTGCCAGCAGTCCACCTGACCCCGGGGAGACCCAGTACTTC; cdr3_length: 14; d_call: -; j_call: TRBJ2-5; clone_size: -; v_call: TRBV27
cdr3_aa: CASSGGGFNEKLFF; cdr3_nt: TGTGCCAGCAGTGGCGGGGGATTCAATGAAAAACTGTTTTTT; cdr3_length: 14; d_call: -; j_call: TRBJ1-4; clone_size: few; v_call: TRBV6-1
cdr3_aa: CASSIDNSGDPSGANVLTF; cdr3_nt: TGTGCCAGTAGTATAGATAATAGCGGGGACCCCTCTGGGGCCAACGTCCTGACTTTC; cdr3_length: 19; d_call: TRBD2; j_call: TRBJ2-6; clone_size: -; v_call: TRBV19
cdr3_aa: CASSLRSNQETQYF; cdr3_nt: TGTGCCAGCAGCTTAAGGAGTAACCAAGAGACCCAGTACTTC; cdr3_length: 14; d_call: -; j_call: TRBJ2-5; clone_size: -; v_call: TRBV7-6
cdr3_aa: CASSLEGGTGFMNTEAFF; cdr3_nt: TGCGCCAGCAGCTTGGAAGGGGGGACCGGGTTTATGAACACTGAAGCTTTCTTT; cdr3_length: 18; d_call: -; j_call: TRBJ1-1; clone_size: few; v_call: TRBV5-1
cdr3_aa: CASSSPSGGGDTQYF; cdr3_nt: TGTGCCAGCAGCTCCCCTAGCGGGGGGGGAGATACGCAGTATTTT; cdr3_length: 15; d_call: TRBD2; j_call: TRBJ2-3; clone_size: many; v_call: TRBV7-2
cdr3_aa: CASSEVGLGTEAFF; cdr3_nt: TGTGCCAGCAGTGAAGTCGGACTCGGGACTGAAGCTTTCTTT; cdr3_length: 14; d_call: -; j_call: TRBJ1-1; clone_size: -; v_call: TRBV6-1
cdr3_aa: CASSPGGRDGYTF; cdr3_nt: TGTGCCAGCAGCCCTGGGGGCAGAGATGGCTACACCTTC; cdr3_length: 13; d_call: -; j_call: TRBJ1-2; clone_size: many; v_call: TRBV7-9
cdr3_aa: CASSQDLLVSGDEQFF; cdr3_nt: TGTGCCAGCAGCCAAGATCTTCTAGTAAGTGGGGATGAGCAGTTCTTC; cdr3_length: 16; d_call: -; j_call: TRBJ2-1; clone_size: few; v_call: TRBV4-2
cdr3_aa: CASSFDRAFSYNEQFF; cdr3_nt: TGTGCCAGCAGCTTTGACAGGGCCTTCAGTTACAATGAGCAGTTCTTC; cdr3_length: 16; d_call: TRBD1; j_call: TRBJ2-1; clone_size: -; v_call: TRBV5-5
cdr3_aa: CASSRDRCNEQFF; cdr3_nt: TGTGCCAGTAGTAGGGACAGATGCAATGAGCAGTTCTTC; cdr3_length: 13; d_call: TRBD1; j_call: TRBJ2-1; clone_size: -; v_call: TRBV19
cdr3_aa: CASSPTATLNTEAFF; cdr3_nt: TGTGCCAGCAGCCCGACAGCAACTCTGAACACTGAAGCTTTCTTT; cdr3_length: 15; d_call: -; j_call: TRBJ1-1; clone_size: few; v_call: TRBV7-9
cdr3_aa: CASSEGLSSNYGYTF; cdr3_nt: TGTGCCAGCAGTGAAGGTCTCAGCTCTAACTATGGCTACACCTTC; cdr3_length: 15; d_call: -; j_call: TRBJ1-2; clone_size: -; v_call: TRBV2
cdr3_aa: CASSFLKTGGSTDTQYF; cdr3_nt: TGTGCCAGCAGTTTCCTCAAGACAGGGGGAAGCACAGATACGCAGTATTTT; cdr3_length: 17; d_call: TRBD1; j_call: TRBJ2-3; clone_size: -; v_call: TRBV27
cdr3_aa: CASQNVHRDRGYGYTF; cdr3_nt: TGTGCCAGCCAGAACGTACACCGGGACAGGGGATATGGCTACACCTTC; cdr3_length: 16; d_call: TRBD1; j_call: TRBJ1-2; clone_size: -; v_call: TRBV6-6
cdr3_aa: CASSLGGEKLFF; cdr3_nt: TGTGCCAGCAGCTTAGGAGGTGAAAAACTGTTTTTT; cdr3_length: 12; d_call: -; j_call: TRBJ1-4; clone_size: many; v_call: TRBV7-9
cdr3_aa: CASSNRDRDPETQYF; cdr3_nt: TGTGCCAGCAGCAACCGGGACAGGGATCCCGAGACCCAGTACTTC; cdr3_length: 15; d_call: TRBD1; j_call: TRBJ2-5; clone_size: -; v_call: TRBV11-3
cdr3_aa: CASSLVGTRTGSTDTQYF; cdr3_nt: TGTGCCAGCAGCTTAGTGGGGACACGAACAGGGAGCACAGATACGCAGTATTTT; cdr3_length: 18; d_call: -; j_call: TRBJ2-3; clone_size: -; v_call: TRBV7-8
cdr3_aa: CSARDYGQGAGGNQPQHF; cdr3_nt: TGCAGTGCTAGAGATTATGGACAGGGGGCTGGGGGCAATCAGCCCCAGCATTTT; cdr3_length: 18; d_call: TRBD1; j_call: TRBJ1-5; clone_size: -; v_call: TRBV20-1
cdr3_aa: CASSYSWGQEGKDTQYF; cdr3_nt: TGTGCCAGCAGTTACTCGTGGGGACAGGAAGGCAAAGATACGCAGTATTTT; cdr3_length: 17; d_call: TRBD1; j_call: TRBJ2-3; clone_size: -; v_call: TRBV6-5
cdr3_aa: CASSEVGGGLPPYNEQFF; cdr3_nt: TGTGCCAGCAGTGAAGTTGGAGGGGGCCTCCCCCCCTACAATGAGCAGTTCTTC; cdr3_length: 18; d_call: -; j_call: TRBJ2-1; clone_size: -; v_call: TRBV6-1
cdr3_aa: CASSQSTGQETQYF; cdr3_nt: TGTGCCAGCAGTCAATCGACAGGCCAAGAGACCCAGTACTTC; cdr3_length: 14; d_call: -; j_call: TRBJ2-5; clone_size: -; v_call: TRBV2
cdr3_aa: CASSYDRGFYSPLHF; cdr3_nt: TGTGCCAGCAGTTACGACAGGGGGTTCTATTCACCCCTCCACTTT; cdr3_length: 15; d_call: TRBD1; j_call: TRBJ1-6; clone_size: few; v_call: TRBV6-5
cdr3_aa: CSARDEGGRQPQHF; cdr3_nt: TGCAGTGCTAGAGATGAGGGGGGCCGGCAGCCCCAGCATTTT; cdr3_length: 14; d_call: -; j_call: TRBJ1-5; clone_size: -; v_call: TRBV20-1
cdr3_aa: CASSIVAFRTVQNPHDTQYF; cdr3_nt: TGTGCCAGTAGTATAGTCGCCTTTCGGACAGTCCAAAATCCCCACGATACGCAGTATTTT; cdr3_length: 20; d_call: -; j_call: TRBJ2-3; clone_size: -; v_call: TRBV19
cdr3_aa: CASSLVGTGDGYTF; cdr3_nt: TGTGCCAGCAGTTTAGTTGGGACAGGGGATGGCTACACCTTC; cdr3_length: 14; d_call: TRBD1; j_call: TRBJ1-2; clone_size: many; v_call: TRBV12-3/TRBV12-4
cdr3_aa: CASSPAREGTKAFF; cdr3_nt: TGTGCCAGCAGCCCAGCTCGGGAGGGTACCAAAGCTTTCTTT; cdr3_length: 14; d_call: -; j_call: TRBJ1-1; clone_size: once; v_call: TRBV11-3
cdr3_aa: CASSIRGEQFF; cdr3_nt: TGCGCCAGCAGCATACGAGGTGAGCAGTTCTTC; cdr3_length: 11; d_call: -; j_call: TRBJ2-1; clone_size: once; v_call: TRBV4-1
cdr3_aa: CASSPFPTGGAGGYTF; cdr3_nt: TGTGCCAGCAGCCCTTTCCCGACAGGGGGCGCAGGTGGCTACACCTTC; cdr3_length: 16; d_call: TRBD1; j_call: TRBJ1-2; clone_size: -; v_call: TRBV7-2
cdr3_aa: CASSQDDRETEAFF; cdr3_nt: TGCGCCAGCAGCCAAGATGACAGGGAGACTGAAGCTTTCTTT; cdr3_length: 14; d_call: TRBD1; j_call: TRBJ1-1; clone_size: few; v_call: TRBV4-1
cdr3_aa: CASSLRPDYIGELFF; cdr3_nt: TGTGCCAGCAGCTTAAGGCCGGACTACATCGGGGAGCTGTTTTTT; cdr3_length: 15; d_call: -; j_call: TRBJ2-2; clone_size: few; v_call: TRBV7-9
cdr3_aa: CASSLGQLGPTNEKLFF; cdr3_nt: TGTGCCAGCAGCCTCGGACAGCTGGGTCCAACTAATGAAAAACTGTTTTTT; cdr3_length: 17; d_call: -; j_call: TRBJ1-4; clone_size: few; v_call: TRBV12-3/TRBV12-4